This passage covers 28 T cell receptor beta chains from one sample sequenced in a study of shared clonotypes between healthy human individuals. Generated by immunoSEQ multiplex PCR, the TCRdb table keeps only in-frame clones and is missing some. The repertoire holds 850,000 to 1,200,000 clones, with about 75% as singletons. The source material was memory CD4+ T cells sorted from blood. Subset noted: CD45RA-negative fraction. These receptors were taken from a young man in good health.

The chain couples TRBV6-5 to TRBJ1-3; a possible D gene is TRBD1 (5 bases). The CDR3 contains 14 residues. V gave up 2 bases and J gave up 2 bases, with 7 bases separating them. Germline V gives CDR1 MNHEY, CDR2 SVGAGI. CDR3 sequence: CASSYRGAGNTIYF. CDR3 in DNA: TGTGCCAGCAGTTACCGAGGGGCTGGAAACACCATATATTTT.

This clone showed up many times. Within the sample, other DNA sequences also encode this same CDR3. The rearrangement joins TRBV25-1 to TRBJ2-5, with D perhaps matching TRBD1 or TRBD2 (6 bases each). From germline, CDR1 is MGHDK and CDR2 SYGVNS. The CDR3 has 14 residues. V lost 2 bases to trimming and J lost 7 bases, with 14 bases between them. The CDR3 loop reads CASSELGGTGTQYF. The CDR3 bases are TGTGCCAGCAGTGAACTAGGGGGGACGGGGACCCAGTACTTC.

This clone has a single count. The chain joins TRBV11-2 to TRBJ2-5; possibly TRBD2 for D (5 bases). Germline values: CDR1 SGHAT, CDR2 FQNNGV. This CDR3 comprises 15 residues. V lost 5 bases and J lost 2, with 15 bases in between. The CDR3 loop reads CASSVGGRSQETQYF. In DNA, the CDR3 is TGTGCCAGCAGCGTTGGAGGACGGTCTCAAGAGACCCAGTACTTC. Full variable domain (outside the CDR3, taken from reference TRBV11-2 and TRBJ2-5): EAGVAQSPRYKIIEKRQSVAFWCNPISGHATLYWYQQILGQGPKLLIQFQNNGVVDDSQLPKDRFSAERLKGVDSTLKIQPAKLEDSAVYLCASSVGGRSQETQYFGPGTRLLVL.

The V call is TRBV28, the J call TRBJ2-7, with TRBD2 identical over 10 bases. Germline trimming cut 5 bases from V and 3 bases from J; bases unmatched to any gene: 4. Germline loops: CDR1 MDHEN, CDR2 SYDVKM. This CDR3 has 14 amino acids. The CDR3 is CASSRAGGNYEQYF. The CDR3 DNA reads TGTGCCAGCAGTCGAGCGGGGGGGAACTACGAGCAGTACTTC.

This chain links TRBV2 with TRBJ2-5; D remains unclear. V was shortened by 7 bases and J by 0 bases, with 6 bases between the two germline ends. This CDR3 has 12 amino acids. Germline V gene data show CDR1 as SNHLY and CDR2 as FYNNEI. As DNA, the CDR3 is TGTGCCAGCAAGGAAGACCAAGAGACCCAGTACTTC. Its translation: CASKEDQETQYF.

This chain links TRBV30 with TRBJ2-5; D uncertain. The J call could be wrong; TRBJ2-7 is a better fit for the DNA end. The CDR3 contains 11 residues. Germline lookup yields CDR1 GTSNPN and CDR2 SVGIG (reference sequence). The CDR3 reads CAWAESYEQYF. CDR3 DNA sequence: TGTGCCTGGGCCGAGTCCTACGAGCAGTACTTC.

The chain carries TRBV2 and TRBJ1-5, with 7 positions matching TRBD1. The germline V gene encodes CDR1 SNHLY and CDR2 FYNNEI. The CDR3 runs to 14 residues. J lost 0 bases, V lost 6 bases, and 2 bases had no gene match. In DNA, the CDR3 is TGTGCCAGCAGGGGACAGTATAGCAATCAGCCCCAGCATTTT. This encodes CASRGQYSNQPQHF.

The rearrangement links TRBV30 to TRBJ2-5; D perhaps matches TRBD1 (6 bases). The CDR3 length is 13 residues. V lost 0 bases and J 5 bases, leaving 10 bases between the germline ends. CDR1 and CDR2 from the germline V gene are GTSNPN and SVGIG (reference sequence). As DNA, the CDR3 is TGTGCCTGGAGTGTACAGCAGGGGGAGACCCAGTACTTC. Amino acid sequence: CAWSVQQGETQYF.

The V call is TRBV5-1, the J call TRBJ2-5; TRBD2 is a possible D gene (7 bases). Germline V gene data show CDR1 as SGHRS and CDR2 as YFSETQ. CDR3 length equals 17 residues. V was cut by 4 bases and J by 2 bases, with 21 bases left in between. The CDR3 protein is CASSLRNQGGGQETQYF. CDR3 coding DNA: TGCGCCAGCAGCCTACGAAACCAGGGAGGGGGGCAAGAGACCCAGTACTTC.

In this sample, this clone turned up once. The genes are TRBV4-3 and TRBJ1-6; 7 bases line up with TRBD1. The ends lost 4 bases at V and 6 bases at J; junction bases unmatched: 3. Germline V CDR1 and CDR2: LGHNA, YSLEER. This CDR3 spans 14 amino acids. This CDR3 is CASSPGTVNSPLHF. Written as DNA, the CDR3 is TGCGCCAGCAGCCCCGGGACAGTTAATTCACCCCTCCACTTT.

The genes are TRBV15 and TRBJ2-7; TRBD2 agrees at 8 bases. V shed 1 base, J shed 2 bases, and the junction held 7 bases outside the gene matches. The germline CDR1 and CDR2 sequences are LNHNV and YYDKDF (reference sequence). This CDR3 spans 16 amino acids. CDR3 loop: CATSRAGGTRPYEQYF. In DNA, the CDR3 is TGTGCCACCAGCAGAGCCGGGGGGACTAGACCCTACGAGCAGTACTTC. Full variable domain (missing parts from reference TRBV15 and TRBJ2-7): DAMVIQNPRYQVTQFGKPVTLSCSQTLNHNVMYWYQQKSSQAPKLLFHYYDKDFNNEADTPDNFQSRRPNTSFCFLDIRSPGLGDTAMYLCATSRAGGTRPYEQYFGPGTRLTVT.

This chain connects TRBV27 to TRBJ2-2; 7 bases fit TRBD1. CDR3 length: 16 amino acids. Germline V lookup: CDR1 MNHEY, CDR2 SMNVEV (reference sequence). The V segment lost 4 bases and the J segment 4 bases; nucleotides outside the gene matches: 9. The CDR3 loop reads CASSSSRDRATGELFF. In nucleotides, the CDR3 is TGTGCCAGCAGTTCCTCCCGGGACAGAGCCACCGGGGAGCTGTTTTTT.

The V gene is TRBV7-9, the J gene TRBJ1-1; D not resolved. The V end was cut by 9 bases, the J end by 5 bases, with 22 bases between. Germline lookup yields CDR1 SEHNR and CDR2 FQNEAQ (reference sequence). CDR3 length equals 15 residues. CDR3 sequence reads: CASTGSPGIRTEAFF. Here the CDR3 DNA reads TGTGCCAGTACCGGGAGTCCGGGGATCCGAACTGAAGCTTTCTTT.

This chain links TRBV7-6 with TRBJ1-4; maybe TRBD1 (6 bases). Germline CDR1 is SGHVS and CDR2 is FNYEAQ. The V gene lost 4 bases and the J gene lost 4 bases, with 13 bases spanning the gap. This CDR3 spans 15 amino acids. CDR3 amino acids: CASSSGGGLNEKLFF. The CDR3 region has the DNA TGTGCCAGCAGCTCCGGGGGGGGCCTTAATGAAAAACTGTTTTTT.

The sample holds a few counts of this clone. CDR3: CASSEAGGRETQYF. In DNA form, the CDR3 reads TGTGCCAGCAGTGAAGCGGGGGGCCGGGAGACCCAGTACTTC. This chain links TRBV6-1 with TRBJ2-5, with D perhaps being TRBD1 or TRBD2 (6 bases each). This CDR3 spans 14 amino acids. Per germline, CDR1 MNHNS and CDR2 SASEGT. Trimming took off 0 bases at V and 5 bases at J, with 10 bases between the two ends.

This rearrangement joins TRBV10-3 to TRBJ1-2; possibly TRBD1 for D (5 bases). This CDR3 spans 14 amino acids. Germline V gene data show CDR1 as ENHRY and CDR2 as SYGVKD. The V end lost 1 base, the J end lost 3 bases, and 9 bases lay between the germline ends. The CDR3 region is CAISEWGADYGYTF. The CDR3 DNA reads as TGTGCCATCAGTGAGTGGGGCGCGGACTATGGCTACACCTTC.

The chain carries TRBV5-4 and TRBJ2-4; 9 bases map to TRBD1. This CDR3 has 16 residues. Unmatched junction bases numbered 4, after V lost 2 bases and J lost 1 base. Per germline, CDR1 SGHNT and CDR2 YYREEE (reference sequence). DNA for the CDR3: TGTGCCAGCAGCTTTACAGGGGGCGCGGCCAAAAACATTCAGTACTTC. It codes for CASSFTGGAAKNIQYF.

Details on this clone: Within the sample, other DNA sequences also encode this same CDR3. The chain is built from TRBV27 and TRBJ2-7; the match to TRBD2 covers 7 bases. Germline CDR1 and CDR2: MNHEY and SMNVEV (reference sequence). This CDR3 is 15 amino acids long. V shed 1 base, J shed 0 bases, and the junction held 3 bases outside the gene matches. The CDR3 DNA sequence: TGTGCCAGCAGTTTATTGGGGGGGTCCTCCTACGAGCAGTACTTC. Its protein product is CASSLLGGSSYEQYF.

V gene TRBV27 combines with J gene TRBJ2-7, with D possibly being TRBD2 (6 bases). Deletions cut 8 bases from V and 0 bases from J, with 11 bases between. This CDR3 is 13 amino acids long. Germline V gives CDR1 MNHEY, CDR2 SMNVEV (reference sequence). The CDR3 reads CASGHGGSYEQYF. The CDR3 DNA follows: TGTGCCAGCGGTCACGGGGGCTCCTACGAGCAGTACTTC.

This clone was seen a few times. The rearrangement links TRBV19 to TRBJ1-1; D gene uncertain. CDR1 and CDR2 (germline): LNHDA, SQIVND (reference sequence). This CDR3 spans 12 amino acids. V dropped 4 bases and J dropped 3 bases, with 6 bases sitting between them. As DNA, the CDR3 is TGTGCCAGTAGTAGGGAGGACACTGAAGCTTTCTTT. Translating it yields CASSREDTEAFF. Full variable domain (remainder filled in from reference TRBV19 and TRBJ1-1): DGGITQSPKYLFRKEGQNVTLSCEQNLNHDAMYWYRQDPGQGLRLIYYSQIVNDFQKGDIAEGYSVSREKKESFPLTVTSAQKNPTAFYLCASSREDTEAFFGQGTRLTVV.

This sequence joins TRBV6-5 and TRBJ1-3; no reliable D call. The germline V gene has CDR1 MNHEY and CDR2 SVGAGI. Trimming removed 2 bases from V and 2 bases from J, with 7 bases in between. The CDR3 is 14 residues long. The CDR3 loop is CASSYDGAGNTIYF. Here the CDR3 DNA reads TGTGCCAGCAGTTACGATGGGGCTGGAAACACCATATATTTT.

This clone turned up a few times. V usage is TRBV19 and J usage is TRBJ1-5; D gene ambiguous. V was trimmed by 4 bases and J by 0 bases, leaving 13 bases between them. This CDR3 is built from 16 residues. CDR1 LNHDA and CDR2 SQIVND come from the germline V gene (reference sequence). CDR3: CASSTLEGVSNQPQHF. The CDR3 DNA follows: TGTGCCAGTAGTACCTTAGAGGGAGTTAGCAATCAGCCCCAGCATTTT.

This chain uses TRBV27 with TRBJ2-3; D is ambiguous. Germline V gives CDR1 MNHEY, CDR2 SMNVEV (reference sequence). The CDR3 has 14 residues. V was pared by 4 bases and J by 4 bases, with 12 bases between. The CDR3 coding sequence is TGTGCCAGCAGTTCCCCGGGTGGGTCAGATACGCAGTATTTT. It specifies CASSSPGGSDTQYF.

A note on this clone: Other DNA sequences in the sample encode the same CDR3. The chain couples TRBV5-1 to TRBJ2-3; unclear D gene. The length of the CDR3 is 12 residues. Trimming stripped 3 bases from V and 5 bases from J, with 7 bases between. The germline gives CDR1 SGHRS, CDR2 YFSETQ. CDR3 loop: CASSSQGDTQYF. Written as DNA, the CDR3 is TGCGCCAGCAGCTCCCAAGGAGATACGCAGTATTTT. The variable domain in full, with the rest retrieved from reference TRBV5-1 and TRBJ2-3, is KAGVTQTPRYLIKTRGQQVTLSCSPISGHRSVSWYQQTPGQGLQFLFEYFSETQRNKGNFPGRFSGRQFSNSRSEMNVSTLELGDSALYLCASSSQGDTQYFGPGTRLTVL.

This chain links TRBV2 with TRBJ2-1; 9 bases map to TRBD2. Losses at the gene ends were 5 bases for V and 6 bases for J; bases not matched to a gene: 5. The CDR3 has 14 residues. CDR1 and CDR2 (germline): SNHLY, FYNNEI. For the CDR3, the DNA is TGTGCCAGCAGTATAGCGGGAGTTCGCAATGAGCAGTTCTTC. It yields the protein CASSIAGVRNEQFF.

As regards this clone: A read error may be the cause here, since a much bigger clone is one base away. The chain joins TRBV7-2 to TRBJ2-3, with D perhaps matching TRBD2 (5 bases). CDR3 length equals 12 residues. V was trimmed by 4 bases and J by 6 bases, leaving 8 bases between them. The germline CDR1 and CDR2 sequences are SGHTA and FQGNSA. The CDR3 DNA sequence: TGTGCCAGCAGCTCCCGCGGGGATACGCAGTATTTT. The encoded protein is CASSSRGDTQYF.

The V and J genes are TRBV4-1 and TRBJ2-1, with 13 bases lining up with TRBD2. The CDR3 covers 16 residues. CDR1 is MGHRA, CDR2 YSYEKL, per germline. Trimming cost V 2 bases and J 4 bases; bases outside gene matches: 2. The CDR3 sequence is CASSQPTSGRYNEQFF. The CDR3 DNA reads as TGCGCCAGCAGCCAACCGACTAGCGGGAGGTACAATGAGCAGTTCTTC.

A remark on this clone: The same CDR3 can be traced to other DNA sequences in this sample. This chain uses TRBV7-9 with TRBJ1-2, with 7 nucleotides matching TRBD1. The CDR3 has 14 residues. In germline, CDR1 is SEHNR, CDR2 FQNEAQ (reference sequence). Losses at the gene ends were 6 bases for V and 2 bases for J; bases not matched to a gene: 6. Here the CDR3 DNA reads TGTGCCAGCAGTAGCGACAGGGCAAACTATGGCTACACCTTC. Its protein product is CASSSDRANYGYTF.